This TCR beta chain derives from a study of T-cell reconstitution after alpha-beta-depleted transplantation in children. This CDR3 contains 16 residues. With V trimmed by 5 bases and J by 2 bases, 8 bases remained unmatched. The V gene's germline CDR1 is MNHNS and CDR2 SASEGT. This clonotype was detected ten times or more. Preparing the TCRbeta library involved the use of unique molecular identifiers. TCRdb re-called the PCR reads with MiXCR, one entry per CDR3 protein. The data hold 90,000 to 95,000 distinct CDR3 sequences, with 9% to 15% observed a single time. The receptor was derived from a human donor who donated a stem cell graft to a child with inherited bone marrow failure. The V gene is TRBV6-1, the J gene TRBJ1-1; TRBD1 aligns across 10 bases. Sequenced here: PBMCs from the stem cell graft donor, sampled from the stem cell graft. In DNA, the CDR3 is TGTGCCAGCAGTCTCCTGGGACAGGGGATTAACACTGAAGCTTTCTTT. Its protein is CASSLLGQGINTEAFF.